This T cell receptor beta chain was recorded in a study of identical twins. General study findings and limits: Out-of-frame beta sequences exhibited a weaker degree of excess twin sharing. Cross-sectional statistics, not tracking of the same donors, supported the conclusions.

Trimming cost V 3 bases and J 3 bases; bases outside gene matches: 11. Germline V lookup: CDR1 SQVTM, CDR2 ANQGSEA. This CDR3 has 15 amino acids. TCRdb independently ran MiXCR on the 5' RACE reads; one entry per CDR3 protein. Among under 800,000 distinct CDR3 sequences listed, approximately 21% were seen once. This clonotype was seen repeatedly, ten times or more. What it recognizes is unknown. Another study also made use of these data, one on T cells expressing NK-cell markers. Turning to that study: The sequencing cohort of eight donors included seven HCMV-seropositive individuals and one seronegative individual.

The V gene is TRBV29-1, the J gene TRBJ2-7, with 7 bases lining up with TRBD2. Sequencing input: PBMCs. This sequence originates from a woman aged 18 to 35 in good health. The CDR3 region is CSVEVFSGFNYEQYF. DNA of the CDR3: TGCAGCGTTGAGGTTTTTAGCGGGTTCAACTACGAGCAGTACTTC.